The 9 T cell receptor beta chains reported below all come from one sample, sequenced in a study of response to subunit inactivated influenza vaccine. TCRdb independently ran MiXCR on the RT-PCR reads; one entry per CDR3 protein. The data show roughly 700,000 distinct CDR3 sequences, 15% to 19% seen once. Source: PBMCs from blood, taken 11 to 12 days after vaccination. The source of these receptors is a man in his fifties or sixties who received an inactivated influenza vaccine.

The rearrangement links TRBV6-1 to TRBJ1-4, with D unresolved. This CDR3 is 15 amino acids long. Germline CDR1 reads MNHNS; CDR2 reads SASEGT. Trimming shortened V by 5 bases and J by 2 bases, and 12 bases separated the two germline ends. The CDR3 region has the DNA TGTGCCAGCAGTAAAGGTGGCCGGACTAATGAAAAACTGTTTTTT. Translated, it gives CASSKGGRTNEKLFF.

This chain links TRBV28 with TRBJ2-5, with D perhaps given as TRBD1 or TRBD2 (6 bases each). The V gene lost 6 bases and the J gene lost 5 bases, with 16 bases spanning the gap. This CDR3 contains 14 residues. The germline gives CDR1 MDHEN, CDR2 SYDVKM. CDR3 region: CASSGGLRLETQYF. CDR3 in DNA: TGTGCCAGCAGCGGGGGCCTAAGGTTGGAGACCCAGTACTTC.

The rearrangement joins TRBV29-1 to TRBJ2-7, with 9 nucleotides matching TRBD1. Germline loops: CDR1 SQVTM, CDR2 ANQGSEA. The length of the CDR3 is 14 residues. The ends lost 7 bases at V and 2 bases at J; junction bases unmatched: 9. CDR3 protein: CSAGRDRVPYEQYF. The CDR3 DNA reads TGCAGCGCCGGCAGGGACAGGGTACCCTACGAGCAGTACTTC.

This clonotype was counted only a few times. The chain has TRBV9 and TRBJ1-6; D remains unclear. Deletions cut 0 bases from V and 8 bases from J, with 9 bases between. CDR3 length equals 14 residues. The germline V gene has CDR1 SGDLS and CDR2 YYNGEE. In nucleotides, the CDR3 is TGTGCCAGCAGCGTAGAAGACGGTTATTCACCCCTCCACTTT. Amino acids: CASSVEDGYSPLHF.

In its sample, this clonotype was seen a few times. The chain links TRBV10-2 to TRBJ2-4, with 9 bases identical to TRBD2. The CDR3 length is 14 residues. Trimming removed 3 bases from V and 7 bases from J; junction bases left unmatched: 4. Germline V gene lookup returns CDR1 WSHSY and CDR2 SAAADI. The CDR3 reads CASSDVAGANIQYF. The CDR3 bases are TGCGCCAGCAGTGACGTAGCGGGAGCGAACATTCAGTACTTC.

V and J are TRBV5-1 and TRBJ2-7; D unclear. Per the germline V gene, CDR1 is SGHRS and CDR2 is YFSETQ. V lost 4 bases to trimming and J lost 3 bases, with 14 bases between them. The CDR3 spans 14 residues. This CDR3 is CASSISPTDYEQYF. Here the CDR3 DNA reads TGCGCCAGCAGCATCTCCCCCACCGACTACGAGCAGTACTTC.

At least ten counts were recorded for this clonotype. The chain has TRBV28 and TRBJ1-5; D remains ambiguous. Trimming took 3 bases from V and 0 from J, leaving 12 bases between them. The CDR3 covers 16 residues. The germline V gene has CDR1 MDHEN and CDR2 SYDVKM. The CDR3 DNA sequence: TGTGCCAGCAGTTTTCCCCCACCAAATAGCAATCAGCCCCAGCATTTT. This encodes CASSFPPPNSNQPQHF.

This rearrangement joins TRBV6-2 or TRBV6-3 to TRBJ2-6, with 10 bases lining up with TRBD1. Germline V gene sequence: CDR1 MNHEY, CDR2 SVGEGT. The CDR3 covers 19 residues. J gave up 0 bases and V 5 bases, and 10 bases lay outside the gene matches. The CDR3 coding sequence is TGTGCCAGCAGTCTCCGGACAGGGGGATTACTCTCTGGGGCCAACGTCCTGACTTTC. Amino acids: CASSLRTGGLLSGANVLTF.

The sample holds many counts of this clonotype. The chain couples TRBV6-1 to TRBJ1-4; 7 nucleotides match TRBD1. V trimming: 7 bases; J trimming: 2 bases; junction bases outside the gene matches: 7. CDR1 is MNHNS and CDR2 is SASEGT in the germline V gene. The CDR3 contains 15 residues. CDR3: CASTATGNTNEKLFF. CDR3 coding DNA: TGTGCCAGCACCGCGACAGGGAACACTAATGAAAAACTGTTTTTT.